Listed here are 11 T cell receptor beta chains from one sample, sequenced in a study of cytomegalovirus exposure and HLA in healthy donors. PCR used 60 Vbeta primers and 13 Jbeta primers. Clones were read by immunoSEQ multiplex PCR, and TCRdb kept only the in-frame ones, dropping some. Of about 200,000 clones listed, around 77% are singletons. Sequences were obtained from PBMCs. These receptors were obtained from a woman in her 30s in good health and CMV-seronegative.

J is TRBJ1-2 and V is TRBV5-8; 10 bases are a match to TRBD1. The trim removed 4 bases at V and 6 bases at J, leaving 3 bases unmatched. The CDR3 runs 13 residues. The V gene's germline CDR1 is SGHTS and CDR2 YDEGEE. The CDR3 DNA reads TGTGCCAGCAGCACGGGACAGGGGAATGGCTACACCTTC. Protein sequence: CASSTGQGNGYTF.

The rearrangement links TRBV9 to TRBJ2-6, with 7 positions matching TRBD1. The V and J ends lost 3 bases and 0 bases, in that order; junction bases with no gene match: 3. The CDR3 is 16 amino acids. In germline, CDR1 is SGDLS, CDR2 YYNGEE. The chain's CDR3 is CASSAGTASGANVLTF. Written as DNA, the CDR3 is TGTGCCAGCAGCGCCGGGACAGCCTCTGGGGCCAACGTCCTGACTTTC.

The chain carries TRBV19 and TRBJ1-2; 7 bases agree with TRBD1. Germline CDR1 is LNHDA and CDR2 is SQIVND (reference sequence). This CDR3 has 15 amino acids. Trimming removed 5 bases from V and 3 bases from J; junction bases left unmatched: 9. The CDR3 sequence: CASSPFRQGYYGYTF. Written as DNA, the CDR3 is TGTGCCAGTAGTCCCTTCCGACAGGGCTACTATGGCTACACCTTC. Drawing the rest from reference TRBV19 and TRBJ1-2, the complete variable domain is DGGITQSPKYLFRKEGQNVTLSCEQNLNHDAMYWYRQDPGQGLRLIYYSQIVNDFQKGDIAEGYSVSREKKESFPLTVTSAQKNPTAFYLCASSPFRQGYYGYTFGSGTRLTVV.

This clone was observed once. This sequence joins TRBV2 and TRBJ2-7; TRBD2 matches at 8 bases. Germline V gene sequence: CDR1 SNHLY, CDR2 FYNNEI. CDR3 length: 14 residues. Trimming cost V 4 bases and J 4 bases; bases outside gene matches: 6. The CDR3, as DNA: TGTGCCAGCAGTGTAGGGACTAGGGTATACGAGCAGTACTTC. Amino acid sequence: CASSVGTRVYEQYF.

This chain joins TRBV19 and TRBJ2-3, with TRBD2 as a possible D gene (5 bases). This CDR3 is built from 16 residues. CDR1 and CDR2 (germline): LNHDA, SQIVND (reference sequence). Trimming took off 5 bases at V and 5 bases at J, with 20 bases between the two ends. In DNA form, the CDR3 reads TGTGCCAGTAGTCCTTGGGATAGCGTCACAAGAGATACGCAGTATTTT. Amino acid sequence: CASSPWDSVTRDTQYF.

This chain links TRBV5-4 with TRBJ2-7, with 8 positions matching TRBD1. The junction had 4 bases not matched to a gene; V was cut back by 3 bases and J by 8 bases. The CDR3 extends over 12 amino acids. The germline gives CDR1 SGHNT, CDR2 YYREEE (reference sequence). Here the CDR3 DNA reads TGTGCCAGCAGCTCGGACAGGGCGCAGCAGTACTTC. Protein sequence: CASSSDRAQQYF.

On this clone: The sample holds other DNA sequences that translate to the same CDR3. The chain employs TRBV5-1 and TRBJ1-2; no clear D. The CDR3 spans 12 residues. Per the germline V gene, CDR1 is SGHRS and CDR2 is YFSETQ. V lost 4 bases to trimming and J lost 4 bases, with 8 bases between them. The CDR3 bases are TGCGCCAGCAGCCCCGACACCTATGGCTACACCTTC. Translating it yields CASSPDTYGYTF.

The V and J genes are TRBV5-4 and TRBJ1-1; 8 bases match TRBD1. CDR1 is SGHNT and CDR2 is YYREEE in the germline V gene (reference sequence). The CDR3 is 17 amino acids. Trimming at V came to 3 bases and at J to 1 base, leaving 11 bases not matched to a gene. The CDR3 sequence is CASSSAYMTGANTEAFF. CDR3 bases: TGTGCCAGCAGCTCAGCTTATATGACAGGGGCGAACACTGAAGCTTTCTTT.

The chain combines TRBV6-5 with TRBJ1-6; weak D call: TRBD1 (5 bases). The germline gives CDR1 MNHEY, CDR2 SVGAGI. The CDR3 is 15 residues long. The V end was cut by 10 bases, the J end by 0 bases, with 13 bases between. Here the CDR3 DNA reads TGTGCCACTACCGGGGGGGGCTCCTATAATTCACCCCTCCACTTT. Encoded protein: CATTGGGSYNSPLHF.

This clone was counted once. This chain uses TRBV7-9 with TRBJ2-5; 15 positions agree with TRBD2. The ends lost 5 bases at V and 4 bases at J; junction bases unmatched: 11. CDR3 length: 18 amino acids. Per the germline V gene, CDR1 is SEHNR and CDR2 is FQNEAQ (reference sequence). CDR3 sequence: CASSTRTSGGAARETQYF. The CDR3 region has the DNA TGTGCCAGCAGCACGCGGACTAGCGGGGGGGCCGCCCGAGAGACCCAGTACTTC.

The chain links TRBV6-1 to TRBJ1-1, with D maybe TRBD1 (6 bases). The germline gives CDR1 MNHNS, CDR2 SASEGT. V shed 5 bases and J shed 2 bases, with 12 bases lying between them. The CDR3 totals 14 residues. The CDR3 nucleotides are TGTGCCAGCAGTTTTACAGGGTTTAACACTGAAGCTTTCTTT. Its translation: CASSFTGFNTEAFF.